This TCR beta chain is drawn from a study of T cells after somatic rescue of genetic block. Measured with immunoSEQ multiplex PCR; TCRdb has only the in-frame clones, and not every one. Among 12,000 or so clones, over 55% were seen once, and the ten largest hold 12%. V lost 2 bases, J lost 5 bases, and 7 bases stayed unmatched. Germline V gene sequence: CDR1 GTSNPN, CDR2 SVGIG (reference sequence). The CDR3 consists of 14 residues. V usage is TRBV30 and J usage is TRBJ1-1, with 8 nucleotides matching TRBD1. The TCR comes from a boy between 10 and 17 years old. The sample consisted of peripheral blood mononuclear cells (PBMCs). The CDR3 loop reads CAWSSGTGPTEAFF. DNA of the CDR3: TGTGCCTGGAGTTCCGGGACAGGCCCAACTGAAGCTTTCTTT.